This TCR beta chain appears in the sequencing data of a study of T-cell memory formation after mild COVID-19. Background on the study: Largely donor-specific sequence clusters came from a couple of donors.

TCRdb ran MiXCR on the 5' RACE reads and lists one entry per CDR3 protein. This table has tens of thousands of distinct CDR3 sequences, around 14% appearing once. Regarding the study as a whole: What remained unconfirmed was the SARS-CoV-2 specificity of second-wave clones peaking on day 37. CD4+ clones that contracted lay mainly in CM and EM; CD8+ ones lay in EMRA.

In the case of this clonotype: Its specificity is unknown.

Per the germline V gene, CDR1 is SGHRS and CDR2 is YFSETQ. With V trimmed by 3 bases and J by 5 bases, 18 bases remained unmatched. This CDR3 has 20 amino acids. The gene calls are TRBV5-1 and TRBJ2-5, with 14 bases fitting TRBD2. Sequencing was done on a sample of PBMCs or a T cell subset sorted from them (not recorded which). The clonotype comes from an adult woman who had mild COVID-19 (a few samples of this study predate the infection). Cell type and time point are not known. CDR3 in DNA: TGCGCCAGCAGCTCGGTTCGATTCCCCCTGGGGACTAGCGGGAGCGAGACCCAGTACTTC. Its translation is CASSSVRFPLGTSGSETQYF. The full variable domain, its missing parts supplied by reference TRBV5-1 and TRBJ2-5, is KAGVTQTPRYLIKTRGQQVTLSCSPISGHRSVSWYQQTPGQGLQFLFEYFSETQRNKGNFPGRFSGRQFSNSRSEMNVSTLELGDSALYLCASSSVRFPLGTSGSETQYFGPGTRLLVL.